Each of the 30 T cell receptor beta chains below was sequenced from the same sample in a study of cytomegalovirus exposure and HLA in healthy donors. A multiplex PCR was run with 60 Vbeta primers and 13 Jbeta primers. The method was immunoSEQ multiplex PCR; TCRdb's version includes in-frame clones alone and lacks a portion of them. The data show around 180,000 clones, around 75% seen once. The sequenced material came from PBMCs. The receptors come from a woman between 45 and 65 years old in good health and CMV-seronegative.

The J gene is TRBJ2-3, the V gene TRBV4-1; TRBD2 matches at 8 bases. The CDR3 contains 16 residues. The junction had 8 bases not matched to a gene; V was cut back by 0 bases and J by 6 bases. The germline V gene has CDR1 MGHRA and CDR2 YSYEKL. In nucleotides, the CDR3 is TGCGCCAGCAGCCAAGATGGGAAGCGGGAGAGGGATACGCAGTATTTT. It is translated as CASSQDGKRERDTQYF.

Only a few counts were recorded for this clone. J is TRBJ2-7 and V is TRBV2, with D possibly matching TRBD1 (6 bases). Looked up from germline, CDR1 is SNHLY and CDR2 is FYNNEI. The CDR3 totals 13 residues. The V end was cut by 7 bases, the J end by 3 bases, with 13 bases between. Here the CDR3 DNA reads TGTGCCAGCAAAGAGACAGGCATCTACGAGCAGTACTTC. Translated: CASKETGIYEQYF.

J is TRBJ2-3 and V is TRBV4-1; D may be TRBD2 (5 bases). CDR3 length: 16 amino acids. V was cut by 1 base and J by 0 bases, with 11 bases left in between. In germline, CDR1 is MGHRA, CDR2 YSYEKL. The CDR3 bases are TGCGCCAGCAGCCAAGGTCAACGGGGTAGCACAGATACGCAGTATTTT. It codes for CASSQGQRGSTDTQYF.

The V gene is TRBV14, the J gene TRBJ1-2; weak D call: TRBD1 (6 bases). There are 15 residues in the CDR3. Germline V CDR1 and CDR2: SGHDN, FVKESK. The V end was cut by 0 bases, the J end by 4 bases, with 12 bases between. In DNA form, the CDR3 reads TGTGCCAGCAGCCAAGATCGGGGGGCGACCTATGGCTACACCTTC. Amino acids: CASSQDRGATYGYTF.

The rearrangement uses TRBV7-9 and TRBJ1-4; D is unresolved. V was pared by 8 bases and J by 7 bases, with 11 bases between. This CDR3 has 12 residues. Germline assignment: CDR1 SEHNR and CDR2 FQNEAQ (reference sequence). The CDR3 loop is CASSRLPEKLFF. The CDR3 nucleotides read TGTGCCAGCTCTAGGCTCCCTGAAAAACTGTTTTTT. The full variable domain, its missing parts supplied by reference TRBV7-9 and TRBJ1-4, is DTGVSQNPRHKITKRGQNVTFRCDPISEHNRLYWYRQTLGQGPEFLTYFQNEAQLEKSRLLSDRFSAERPKGSFSTLEIQRTEQGDSAMYLCASSRLPEKLFFGSGTQLSVL.

The CDR3 coding sequence is TGTGCCAGCAGCCCCCACACGGGGACAGGGCCGGGGAATGAGCAGTTCTTC. It yields the protein CASSPHTGTGPGNEQFF. The chain employs TRBV9 and TRBJ2-1, with 9 bases aligning to TRBD1. Trimming at V came to 4 bases and at J to 7 bases, leaving 15 bases not matched to a gene. The CDR3 has 17 amino acids. CDR1 and CDR2 (germline): SGDLS, YYNGEE.

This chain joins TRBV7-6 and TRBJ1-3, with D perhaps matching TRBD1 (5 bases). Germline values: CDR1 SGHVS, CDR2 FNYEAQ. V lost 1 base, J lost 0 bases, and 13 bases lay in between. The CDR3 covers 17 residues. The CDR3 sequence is CASSLGPRQISGNTIYF. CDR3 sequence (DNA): TGTGCCAGCAGCTTAGGGCCCCGACAGATCTCTGGAAACACCATATATTTT.

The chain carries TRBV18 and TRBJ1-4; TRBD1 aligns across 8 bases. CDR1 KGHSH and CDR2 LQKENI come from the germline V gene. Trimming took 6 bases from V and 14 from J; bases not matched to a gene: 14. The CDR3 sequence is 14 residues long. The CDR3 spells CASSPNPGGLGLFF. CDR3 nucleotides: TGTGCCAGCTCTCCCAATCCAGGGGGCTTAGGCCTGTTTTTT.

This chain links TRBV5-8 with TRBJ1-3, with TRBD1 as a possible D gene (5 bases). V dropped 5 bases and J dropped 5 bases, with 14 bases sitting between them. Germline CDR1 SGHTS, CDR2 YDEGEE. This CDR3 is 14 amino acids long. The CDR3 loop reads CASSIDQGRNTIYF. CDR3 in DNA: TGTGCCAGCAGTATCGACCAGGGTAGAAACACCATATATTTT.

The CDR3 region has the DNA TGCGCCAGCAGCCACCCCGGGGGGACGGACACCTACGAGCAGTACTTC. Its translation: CASSHPGGTDTYEQYF. The V and J genes are TRBV4-1 and TRBJ2-7, with 7 bases fitting TRBD2. V was clipped by 3 bases and J by 2 bases; unmatched bases: 10. The V gene's germline CDR1 is MGHRA and CDR2 YSYEKL. CDR3 length: 16 amino acids.

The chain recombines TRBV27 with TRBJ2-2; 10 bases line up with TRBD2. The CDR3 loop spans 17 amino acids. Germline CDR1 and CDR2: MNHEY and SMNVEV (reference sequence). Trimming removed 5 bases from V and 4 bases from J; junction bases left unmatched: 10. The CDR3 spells CASSLLAGASSTGELFF. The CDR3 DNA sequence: TGTGCCAGCAGTCTTCTAGCGGGAGCATCTAGCACCGGGGAGCTGTTTTTT.

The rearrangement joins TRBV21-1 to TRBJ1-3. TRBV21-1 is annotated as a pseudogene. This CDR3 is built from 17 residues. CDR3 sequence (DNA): TGTGCCAGCAGCAAAGATGGTCGGACTCGGTTTGGAAACACCATATATTTT. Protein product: CASSKDGRTRFGNTIYF.

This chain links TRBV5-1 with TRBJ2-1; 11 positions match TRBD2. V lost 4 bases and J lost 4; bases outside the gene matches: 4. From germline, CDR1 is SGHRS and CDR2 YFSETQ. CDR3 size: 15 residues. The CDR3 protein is CASSHGLAGYNEQFF. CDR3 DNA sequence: TGCGCCAGCAGCCACGGACTAGCGGGTTACAATGAGCAGTTCTTC.

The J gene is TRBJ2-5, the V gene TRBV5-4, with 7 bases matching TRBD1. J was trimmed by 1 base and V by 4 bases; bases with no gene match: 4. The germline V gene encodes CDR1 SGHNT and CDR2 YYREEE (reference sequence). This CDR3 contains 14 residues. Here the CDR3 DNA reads TGTGCCAGCAGCCCGACAGGGATCCAAGAGACCCAGTACTTC. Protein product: CASSPTGIQETQYF.

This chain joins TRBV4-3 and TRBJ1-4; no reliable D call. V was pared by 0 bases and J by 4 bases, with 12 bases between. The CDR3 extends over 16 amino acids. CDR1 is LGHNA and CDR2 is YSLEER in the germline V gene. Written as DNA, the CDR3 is TGCGCCAGCAGCCAAGAAGCAAACAGAAATAATGAAAAACTGTTTTTT. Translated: CASSQEANRNNEKLFF.

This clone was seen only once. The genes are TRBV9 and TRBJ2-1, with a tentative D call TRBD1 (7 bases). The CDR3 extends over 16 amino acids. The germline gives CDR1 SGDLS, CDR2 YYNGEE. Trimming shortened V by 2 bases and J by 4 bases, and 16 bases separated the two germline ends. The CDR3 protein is CASSVHTGAGYNEQFF. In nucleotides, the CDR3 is TGTGCCAGCAGCGTCCACACAGGGGCGGGGTACAATGAGCAGTTCTTC.

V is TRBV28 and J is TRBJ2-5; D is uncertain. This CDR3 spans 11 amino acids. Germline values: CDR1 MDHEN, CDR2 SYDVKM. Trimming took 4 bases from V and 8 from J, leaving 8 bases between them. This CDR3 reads CASSYGPTQYF. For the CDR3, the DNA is TGTGCCAGCAGTTATGGCCCAACCCAGTACTTC.

In DNA, the CDR3 is TGTGCCAGCAGCTTTTATCTGGAGGGGACAGGGTCTGGAAACACCATATATTTT. It encodes CASSFYLEGTGSGNTIYF. The V and J genes are TRBV11-2 and TRBJ1-3; 9 bases agree with TRBD1. CDR1 SGHAT and CDR2 FQNNGV come from the germline V gene. J lost 1 base, V lost 3 bases, and 10 bases had no gene match. The CDR3 length is 18 residues.

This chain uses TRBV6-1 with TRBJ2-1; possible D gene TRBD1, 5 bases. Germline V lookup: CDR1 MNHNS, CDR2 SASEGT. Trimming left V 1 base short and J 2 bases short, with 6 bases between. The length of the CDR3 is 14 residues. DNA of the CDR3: TGTGCCAGCAGTGAAGGACAGCCCTACAATGAGCAGTTCTTC. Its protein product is CASSEGQPYNEQFF.

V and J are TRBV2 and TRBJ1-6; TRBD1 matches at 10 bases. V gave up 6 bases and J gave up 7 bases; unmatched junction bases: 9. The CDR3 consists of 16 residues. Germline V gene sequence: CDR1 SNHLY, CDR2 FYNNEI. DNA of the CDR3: TGTGCCAGCAGCAGAATAGAGGGACAGGGGAATTCACCCCTCCACTTT. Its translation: CASSRIEGQGNSPLHF.

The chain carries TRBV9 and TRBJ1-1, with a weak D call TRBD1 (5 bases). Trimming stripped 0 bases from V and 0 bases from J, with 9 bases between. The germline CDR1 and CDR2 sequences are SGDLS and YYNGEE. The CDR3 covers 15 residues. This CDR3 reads CASSVEGLLNTEAFF. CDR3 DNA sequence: TGTGCCAGCAGCGTAGAGGGACTGTTGAACACTGAAGCTTTCTTT.

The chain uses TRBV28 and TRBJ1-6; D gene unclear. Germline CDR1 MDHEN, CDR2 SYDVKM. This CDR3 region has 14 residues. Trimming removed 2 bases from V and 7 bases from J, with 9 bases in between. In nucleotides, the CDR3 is TGTGCCAGCAGTTTAATTCCCGCGAATTCACCCCTCCACTTT. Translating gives CASSLIPANSPLHF.

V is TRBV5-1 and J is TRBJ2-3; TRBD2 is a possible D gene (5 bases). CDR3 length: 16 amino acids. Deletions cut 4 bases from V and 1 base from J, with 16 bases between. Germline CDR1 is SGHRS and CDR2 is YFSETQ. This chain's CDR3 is CASSETARGGTDTQYF. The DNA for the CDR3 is TGCGCCAGCAGCGAAACGGCCCGGGGAGGCACAGATACGCAGTATTTT.

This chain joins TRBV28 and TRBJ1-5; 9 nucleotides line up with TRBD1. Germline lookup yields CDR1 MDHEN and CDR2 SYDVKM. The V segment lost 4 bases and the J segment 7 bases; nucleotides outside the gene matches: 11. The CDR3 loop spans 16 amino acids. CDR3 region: CASSSPGTGLSQPQHF. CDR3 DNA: TGTGCCAGCAGTTCTCCAGGGACAGGGTTGAGCCAGCCCCAGCATTTT.

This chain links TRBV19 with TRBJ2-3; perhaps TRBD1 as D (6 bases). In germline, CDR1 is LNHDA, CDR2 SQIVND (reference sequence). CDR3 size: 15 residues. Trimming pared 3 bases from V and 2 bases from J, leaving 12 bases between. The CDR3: CASSIAGQTTDTQYF. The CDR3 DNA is TGTGCCAGTAGTATTGCCGGACAGACCACAGATACGCAGTATTTT.

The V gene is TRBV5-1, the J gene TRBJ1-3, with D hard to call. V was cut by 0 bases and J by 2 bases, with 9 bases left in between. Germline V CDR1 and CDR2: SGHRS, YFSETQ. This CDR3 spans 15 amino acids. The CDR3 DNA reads TGCGCCAGCAGCTTGGCGGGGAAACCTGGAAACACCATATATTTT. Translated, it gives CASSLAGKPGNTIYF.

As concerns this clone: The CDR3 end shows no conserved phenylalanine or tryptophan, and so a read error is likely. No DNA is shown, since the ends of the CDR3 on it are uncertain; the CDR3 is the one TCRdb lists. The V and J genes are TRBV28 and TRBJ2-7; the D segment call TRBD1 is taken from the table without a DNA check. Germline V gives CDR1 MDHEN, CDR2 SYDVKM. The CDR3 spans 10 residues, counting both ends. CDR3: CASSLGRLGT.

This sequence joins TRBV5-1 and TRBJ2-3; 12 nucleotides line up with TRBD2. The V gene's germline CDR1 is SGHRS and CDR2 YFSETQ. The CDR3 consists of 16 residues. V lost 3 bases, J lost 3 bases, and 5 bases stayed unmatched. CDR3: CASSSRTSGDTDTQYF. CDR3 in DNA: TGCGCCAGCAGCTCGAGGACTAGCGGGGATACAGATACGCAGTATTTT.

The CDR3 nucleotides read TGTGCCAGCAGCCCAGCAGGGAGGGCCACCTACAATGAGCAGTTCTTC. Translating gives CASSPAGRATYNEQFF. The rearrangement uses TRBV5-5 and TRBJ2-1, with 7 bases matching TRBD2. CDR1 and CDR2 from the germline V gene are SGHKS and YYEKEE (reference sequence). The CDR3 is made up of 16 amino acids. The V segment lost 4 bases and the J segment 2 bases; nucleotides outside the gene matches: 9. Filled out from reference TRBV5-5 and TRBJ2-1, the complete variable domain reads DAGVTQSPTHLIKTRGQQVTLRCSPISGHKSVSWYQQVLGQGPQFIFQYYEKEERGRGNFPDRFSARQFPNYSSELNVNALLLGDSALYLCASSPAGRATYNEQFFGPGTRLTVL.

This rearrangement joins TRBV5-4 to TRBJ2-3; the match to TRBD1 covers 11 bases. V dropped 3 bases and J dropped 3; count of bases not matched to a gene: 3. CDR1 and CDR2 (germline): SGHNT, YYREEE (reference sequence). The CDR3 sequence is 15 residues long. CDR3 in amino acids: CASSYRDRGTDTQYF. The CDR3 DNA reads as TGTGCCAGCAGCTACCGGGACAGGGGGACAGATACGCAGTATTTT.